This TCR beta chain was captured in a study of cytomegalovirus exposure and HLA in healthy donors. The study's findings and limits: Accounts indicate the classifier identified cytomegalovirus status with strong specificity and sensitivity. V- and J-gene trimming in TCR beta was tied to a missense DCLRE1C variant by an analysis performed later. Sequencing likely generated an artifact that appeared as a cluster of highly shared sequence variants.

With regard to this clone: The target antigen is unknown.

Trimming stripped 8 bases from V and 5 bases from J, with 13 bases between. This CDR3 contains 13 residues. Germline CDR1 is MDHEN and CDR2 is SYDVKM. Vbeta (60) and Jbeta (13) primers were used in the PCR. Assay: immunoSEQ multiplex PCR; the TCRdb copy retains only in-frame clones and omits some. The sample has 150,000 to 200,000 clones, roughly 79% seen once. Sequencing input: PBMCs. The TCR originated in a woman between 50 and 59 years old in good health and CMV-seropositive. The chain uses TRBV28 and TRBJ2-1; perhaps TRBD2 as D (5 bases). DNA of the CDR3: TGTGCCAGCTCCGGGGTGGTGAACAATGAGCAGTTCTTC. Translated: CASSGVVNNEQFF.